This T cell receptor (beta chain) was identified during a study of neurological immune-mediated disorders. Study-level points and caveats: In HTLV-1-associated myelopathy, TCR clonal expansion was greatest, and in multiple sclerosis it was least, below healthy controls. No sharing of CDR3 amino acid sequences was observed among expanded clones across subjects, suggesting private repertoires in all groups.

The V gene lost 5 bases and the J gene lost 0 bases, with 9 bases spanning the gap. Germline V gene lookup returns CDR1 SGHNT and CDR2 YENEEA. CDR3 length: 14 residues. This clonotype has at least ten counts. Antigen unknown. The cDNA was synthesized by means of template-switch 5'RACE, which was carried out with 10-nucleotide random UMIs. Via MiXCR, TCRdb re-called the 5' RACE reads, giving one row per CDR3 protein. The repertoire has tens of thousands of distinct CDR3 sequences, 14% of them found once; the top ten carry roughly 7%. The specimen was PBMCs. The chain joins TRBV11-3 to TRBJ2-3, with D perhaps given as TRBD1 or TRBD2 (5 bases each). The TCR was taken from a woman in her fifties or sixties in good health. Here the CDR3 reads CASSPGRSTDTQYF. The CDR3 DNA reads TGTGCCAGCAGCCCGGGACGTAGCACAGATACGCAGTATTTT. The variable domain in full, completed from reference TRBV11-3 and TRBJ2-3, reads EAGVVQSPRYKIIEKKQPVAFWCNPISGHNTLYWYLQNLGQGPELLIRYENEEAVDDSQLPKDRFSAERLKGVDSTLKIQPAELGDSAVYLCASSPGRSTDTQYFGPGTRLTVL.